The 10 T cell receptor beta chains in this list originate from one sample, sequenced in a study of CD8 T cells in ankylosing spondylitis. Antigens of these TCRs are unknown. In TCRdb, the 5' RACE reads were re-called with MiXCR into one record per CDR3 protein. The sample holds fewer than 400,000 distinct CDR3 sequences, around 7.6% seen once. Study-wide findings and caveats: Seemingly characteristic of ankylosing spondylitis blood was a TCR beta motif consisting of eight highly homologous variants.

Sequencing was carried out using blood, either unsorted or a sorted T cell fraction (not recorded which). Receptor source: a male donor with ankylosing spondylitis.

This clonotype was counted a few times. The genes are TRBV29-1 and TRBJ1-4, with D maybe TRBD1 (5 bases). Germline loops: CDR1 SQVTM, CDR2 ANQGSEA. CDR3 length: 13 residues. The V end was cut by 7 bases, the J end by 4 bases, with 13 bases between. The CDR3, as DNA: TGCAGCGCCAGGGACCCTGGTAATGAAAAACTGTTTTTT. Encoded protein: CSARDPGNEKLFF. Combining the CDR3 with reference TRBV29-1 and TRBJ1-4 gives the whole variable domain SAVISQKPSRDICQRGTSLTIQCQVDSQVTMMFWYRQQPGQSLTLIATANQGSEATYESGFVIDKFPISRPNLTFSTLTVSNMSPEDSSIYLCSARDPGNEKLFFGSGTQLSVL.

This clonotype has only a few counts. The V call is TRBV7-2, the J call TRBJ2-7; 7 bases agree with TRBD2. The CDR3 spans 14 residues. V shed 0 bases, J shed 2 bases, and the junction held 1 base outside the gene matches. Germline CDR1 and CDR2: SGHTA and FQGNSA. CDR3: CASSLAGTTYEQYF. For the CDR3, the DNA is TGTGCCAGCAGCTTAGCGGGGACTACCTACGAGCAGTACTTC.

The chain recombines TRBV5-1 with TRBJ2-7, with unresolved D. Germline lookup yields CDR1 SGHRS and CDR2 YFSETQ. This CDR3 region has 15 residues. V lost 4 bases and J 0 bases, leaving 14 bases between the germline ends. The CDR3 DNA reads as TGCGCCAGCAGCCTTATCGACTCCGCCTCCTACGAGCAGTACTTC. It yields the protein CASSLIDSASYEQYF. The whole variable domain, remainder taken from reference TRBV5-1 and TRBJ2-7, is KAGVTQTPRYLIKTRGQQVTLSCSPISGHRSVSWYQQTPGQGLQFLFEYFSETQRNKGNFPGRFSGRQFSNSRSEMNVSTLELGDSALYLCASSLIDSASYEQYFGPGTRLTVT.

This chain links TRBV27 with TRBJ1-5, with D maybe TRBD1 (5 bases). The V end lost 5 bases, the J end lost 9 bases, and 17 bases lay between the germline ends. Germline V gene sequence: CDR1 MNHEY, CDR2 SMNVEV (reference sequence). This CDR3 contains 14 residues. This chain's CDR3 is CASSLHHPGGPQHF. In DNA form, the CDR3 reads TGTGCCAGCAGTCTCCACCACCCCGGGGGGCCCCAGCATTTT.

The chain has TRBV10-3 and TRBJ1-1; tentative D call: TRBD1 (6 bases). The CDR3 runs 15 residues. V was cut by 5 bases and J by 4 bases, with 17 bases left in between. CDR1 ENHRY and CDR2 SYGVKD come from the germline V gene. CDR3 in amino acids: CAISSLGGTGTEAFF. Written as DNA, the CDR3 is TGTGCCATCAGTTCCCTAGGGGGGACTGGCACTGAAGCTTTCTTT.

This clonotype occurred many times. DNA for the CDR3: TGCGCCAGCAGCTTGGGACAGGGGGGAACCAATCAGCCCCAGCATTTT. It codes for CASSLGQGGTNQPQHF. The chain employs TRBV5-1 and TRBJ1-5; 9 bases match TRBD1. The V segment lost 0 bases and the J segment 3 bases; nucleotides outside the gene matches: 4. The CDR3 has 16 amino acids. Germline V gene sequence: CDR1 SGHRS, CDR2 YFSETQ.

The chain couples TRBV7-9 to TRBJ2-5, with no clear D. CDR1 and CDR2 (germline): SEHNR, FQNEAQ (reference sequence). V was cut by 4 bases and J by 4 bases, with 10 bases left in between. This CDR3 is built from 13 residues. CDR3 DNA: TGTGCCAGCAGCTCCGGGCGAACAGAGACCCAGTACTTC. Translated, it gives CASSSGRTETQYF.

The chain links TRBV29-1 to TRBJ1-2; TRBD1 is a possible D gene (5 bases). CDR1 and CDR2 from the germline V gene are SQVTM and ANQGSEA. This CDR3 comprises 13 residues. V dropped 6 bases and J dropped 5 bases, with 16 bases sitting between them. CDR3 sequence: CSVEYGGSYGYTF. CDR3 DNA sequence: TGCAGCGTGGAATATGGGGGTTCATATGGCTACACCTTC.

The V gene is TRBV2, the J gene TRBJ1-5; D is unresolved. V shed 0 bases and J shed 6 bases, with 9 bases lying between them. The germline V gene has CDR1 SNHLY and CDR2 FYNNEI. The CDR3 is 14 amino acids. The DNA of the CDR3 is TGTGCCAGCAGTGAAGCAGGGCCTGTTCAGCCCCAGCATTTT. Protein: CASSEAGPVQPQHF.

This clonotype was seen repeatedly, ten times or more. The V and J genes are TRBV12-3 or TRBV12-4 and TRBJ1-3; TRBD1 is a possible D gene (5 bases). This CDR3 region has 15 residues. V was pared by 4 bases and J by 0 bases, with 10 bases between. The CDR3 coding sequence is TGTGCCAGCAGTTCGCGGGACCGCTCTGGAAACACCATATATTTT. Protein sequence: CASSSRDRSGNTIYF.